This TCR beta chain stems from a study of CD8 T cells in Susac syndrome. This clonotype was counted once. Random hexamers were used to reverse transcribe 0.5 to 1 ug of RNA. TCRdb re-analysed the immunoSEQ multiplex PCR reads in MiXCR, keeping a single row per CDR3 protein. The repertoire holds 120,000 or so distinct CDR3 sequences, with around 94% as singletons. Patients with stable or active relapsing-remitting disease, all of them treatment-naive, made up the multiple sclerosis controls. FACS enriched CD8+ TEMRA cells, while bulk CD8+ and CD4+ were negatively isolated. The CDR3 totals 14 residues. In germline, CDR1 is WNHNN, CDR2 SYGVQD (reference sequence). Trimming took off 8 bases at V and 0 bases at J, with 10 bases between the two ends.

The sequence derives from a human donor with multiple sclerosis. Sequenced: CD4+ T cells from PBMCs. J is TRBJ2-2 and V is TRBV10-1; no definite D call. In nucleotides, the CDR3 is TGCGCCAGCGCTAGGGCCTCGAACACCGGGGAGCTGTTTTTT. The encoded protein is CASARASNTGELFF.